These 30 T cell receptor beta chains originate from one sample sequenced in a study of blood T cell repertoires in COVID-19. TCRdb's table, derived via immunoSEQ multiplex PCR, lists solely in-frame clones and lacks some. The sample yields roughly 200,000 clones, 65% to 80% seen once. Material for sequencing was peripheral blood. These receptors were collected from a man in his fifties or sixties who had recovered from COVID-19.

The rearrangement links TRBV30 to TRBJ1-1; the D is unclear. The ends were cut back, 2 bases at V and 10 bases at J, with 23 bases in the middle. This CDR3 region has 15 residues. Germline lookup yields CDR1 GTSNPN and CDR2 SVGIG (reference sequence). Here the CDR3 DNA reads TGTGCCTGGAGTAAGGAGGTATACACCTTTAATCGAGCTTTCTTT. This encodes CAWSKEVYTFNRAFF.

The chain recombines TRBV28 with TRBJ2-5; weak D call: TRBD1 (6 bases). Germline V CDR1 and CDR2: MDHEN, SYDVKM. The CDR3 extends over 13 amino acids. V was cut by 8 bases and J by 2 bases, with 12 bases left in between. CDR3 coding DNA: TGTGCCAGCCTACAAGGGGGTCAAGAGACCCAGTACTTC. It codes for CASLQGGQETQYF.

In its sample, this clone was seen once. The chain is built from TRBV27 and TRBJ2-3; weak D call: TRBD2 (6 bases). The germline V gene encodes CDR1 MNHEY and CDR2 SMNVEV (reference sequence). Deletions cut 2 bases from V and 6 bases from J, with 9 bases between. The CDR3 runs 13 residues. CDR3 nucleotide sequence: TGTGCCAGCAGTTTACGGGGGTCTGATACGCAGTATTTT. Translation: CASSLRGSDTQYF.

CDR3 DNA sequence: TGTGCCAGCAGTTACCCCAGGACTAGCGGCCTTAGGGAGACCCAGTACTTC. This sequence encodes CASSYPRTSGLRETQYF. The V call is TRBV6-2 or TRBV6-3, the J call TRBJ2-5; 10 bases line up with TRBD2. V gave up 2 bases and J gave up 5 bases; unmatched junction bases: 11. This CDR3 is built from 17 residues. Germline CDR1 MNHEY, CDR2 SVGEGT.

This sequence joins TRBV24-1 and TRBJ2-1, with 8 bases lining up with TRBD1. Germline V gene sequence: CDR1 KGHDR, CDR2 SFDVKD. With 6 bases clipped from V and 6 bases from J, the junction kept 9 bases outside the gene matches. The CDR3 loop spans 15 amino acids. The CDR3, as DNA: TGTGCCACCAGTAATACAGGGGGGAAATTCAATGAGCAGTTCTTC. This codes for CATSNTGGKFNEQFF.

Here the CDR3 reads CASSLDSLTGELFF. The CDR3 DNA follows: TGCGCCAGCAGCTTGGACAGTCTCACCGGGGAGCTGTTTTTT. V and J are TRBV5-1 and TRBJ2-2; D call uncertain. V lost 0 bases and J lost 4, with 7 bases in between. Germline values: CDR1 SGHRS, CDR2 YFSETQ. The CDR3 runs 14 residues.

Written as DNA, the CDR3 is TGTGCCAGCAGCTTGGACAGGGGAATCACAGATACGCAGTATTTT. Protein product: CASSLDRGITDTQYF. The V gene is TRBV7-2, the J gene TRBJ2-3, with TRBD1 matching over 9 bases. The CDR3 totals 15 residues. Germline V lookup: CDR1 SGHTA, CDR2 FQGNSA. J lost 2 bases, V lost 3 bases, and 3 bases had no gene match.

The chain employs TRBV7-3 and TRBJ2-5, with TRBD1 as a possible D gene (6 bases). Germline values: CDR1 SGHTA, CDR2 FQGTGA. V lost 1 base and J lost 5, with 11 bases in between. This CDR3 has 14 residues. CDR3 in amino acids: CASSLNGGRETQYF. The CDR3 DNA reads TGTGCCAGCAGCTTAAATGGGGGCAGGGAGACCCAGTACTTC.

The chain carries TRBV7-9 and TRBJ2-1; 12 bases agree with TRBD2. V was pared by 5 bases and J by 5 bases, with 7 bases of the junction left unmatched. This CDR3 is 16 amino acids long. Per germline, CDR1 SEHNR and CDR2 FQNEAQ (reference sequence). CDR3 in DNA: TGTGCCAGCAGCCTTACTAGCGGGAGGTACCACAATGAGCAGTTCTTC. This encodes CASSLTSGRYHNEQFF.

V gene TRBV12-3 or TRBV12-4 combines with J gene TRBJ1-5, with D tentatively TRBD1 (6 bases). V was cut by 3 bases and J by 5 bases, with 8 bases left in between. The CDR3 covers 13 residues. The CDR3 sequence is CASSFRGYQPQHF. DNA for the CDR3: TGTGCCAGCAGTTTCAGGGGTTATCAGCCCCAGCATTTT.

This clone has a single count. The chain carries TRBV19 and TRBJ1-3, with TRBD1 matching over 7 bases. CDR1 is LNHDA and CDR2 is SQIVND in the germline V gene (reference sequence). This CDR3 contains 17 residues. V lost 0 bases, J lost 4 bases, and 9 bases stayed unmatched. The CDR3 sequence: CASSIDHRGAWGNTIYF. CDR3 in DNA: TGTGCCAGTAGTATAGATCACAGGGGAGCATGGGGAAACACCATATATTTT.

As for this clone: Germline and junction disagree at one end, which may indicate a read error. The J gene is TRBJ2-7, the V gene TRBV19; 7 nucleotides line up with TRBD2. The CDR3 totals 15 residues. Germline V gene sequence: CDR1 LNHDA, CDR2 SQIVND (reference sequence). The CDR3 DNA reads as TGTGCCAGTAGTATAGGGGCGGGAGAGCCCTACAAGCAGTACTTC. Translation: CASSIGAGEPYKQYF. Together with reference TRBV19 and TRBJ2-7, the CDR3 gives the full variable domain: DGGITQSPKYLFRKEGQNVTLSCEQNLNHDAMYWYRQDPGQGLRLIYYSQIVNDFQKGDIAEGYSVSREKKESFPLTVTSAQKNPTAFYLCASSIGAGEPYKQYFGPGTRLTVT.

The chain couples TRBV4-2 to TRBJ2-1; perhaps TRBD2 as D (5 bases). The germline V and J ends were trimmed by 1 base and 2 bases, with 15 bases remaining between them. From germline, CDR1 is LGHNA and CDR2 YNFKEQ. This CDR3 is 17 amino acids long. CDR3 region: CASSQANLQRTYNEQFF. CDR3 bases: TGTGCCAGCAGCCAAGCTAACCTACAGCGGACCTACAATGAGCAGTTCTTC.

The rearrangement links TRBV19 to TRBJ2-1, with 8 bases matching TRBD2. V lost 3 bases to trimming and J lost 9 bases; unmatched junction nucleotides: 10. In germline, CDR1 is LNHDA, CDR2 SQIVND (reference sequence). The length of the CDR3 is 15 residues. The DNA for the CDR3 is TGTGCCAGTAGTATGACTAGCGCCACGAGGGGTGAGCAGTTCTTC. Translation gives CASSMTSATRGEQFF.

The gene calls are TRBV6-2 or TRBV6-3 and TRBJ2-1; the D gene is possibly TRBD1 (6 bases). Germline V lookup: CDR1 MNHEY, CDR2 SVGEGT. V was clipped by 0 bases and J by 6 bases, with 12 bases between them. This CDR3 region has 15 residues. The CDR3 DNA follows: TGTGCCAGCAGTTACTCTCAGGGGTCTGGCAATGAGCAGTTCTTC. Translation gives CASSYSQGSGNEQFF.

As DNA, the CDR3 is TGCAGCGCGGCACCAGGGCCCAAAGAGACCCAGTACTTC. Translating gives CSAAPGPKETQYF. The V and J genes are TRBV29-1 and TRBJ2-5; maybe TRBD1 (5 bases). Trimming took 7 bases from V and 3 from J, leaving 15 bases between them. Per germline, CDR1 SQVTM and CDR2 ANQGSEA. The CDR3 spans 13 residues. Full variable domain (rest looked up from reference TRBV29-1 and TRBJ2-5): SAVISQKPSRDICQRGTSLTIQCQVDSQVTMMFWYRQQPGQSLTLIATANQGSEATYESGFVIDKFPISRPNLTFSTLTVSNMSPEDSSIYLCSAAPGPKETQYFGPGTRLLVL.

The rearrangement uses TRBV27 and TRBJ2-3; TRBD2 matches at 8 bases. Germline trimming cut 5 bases from V and 4 bases from J; bases unmatched to any gene: 11. This CDR3 region has 16 residues. Germline loops: CDR1 MNHEY, CDR2 SMNVEV (reference sequence). The CDR3 spells CASSLSGTRVSDTQYF. CDR3 DNA sequence: TGTGCCAGCAGTCTCTCCGGGACTAGAGTATCAGATACGCAGTATTTT.

The J gene is TRBJ2-1, the V gene TRBV9; 14 bases fit TRBD2. With V trimmed by 4 bases and J by 7 bases, 13 bases remained unmatched. Germline loops: CDR1 SGDLS, CDR2 YYNGEE. The CDR3 extends over 18 amino acids. This chain's CDR3 is CASSPSGTSGGSGNEQFF. CDR3 in DNA: TGTGCCAGCAGCCCATCCGGGACTAGCGGGGGTAGCGGGAATGAGCAGTTCTTC. Supplemented by reference TRBV9 and TRBJ2-1, the full variable domain reads DSGVTQTPKHLITATGQRVTLRCSPRSGDLSVYWYQQSLDQGLQFLIQYYNGEERAKGNILERFSAQQFPDLHSELNLSSLELGDSALYFCASSPSGTSGGSGNEQFFGPGTRLTVL.

This chain joins TRBV6-1 and TRBJ2-7; 8 bases are a match to TRBD1. V was clipped by 3 bases and J by 2 bases; unmatched bases: 9. The CDR3 length is 16 residues. The germline V gene encodes CDR1 MNHNS and CDR2 SASEGT. CDR3 DNA sequence: TGTGCCAGCAGTGATTTCGGACAGGGAAGCGCCTACGAGCAGTACTTC. Protein: CASSDFGQGSAYEQYF.

The V and J genes are TRBV27 and TRBJ2-7; D call uncertain. The CDR3 covers 14 residues. Germline-derived CDR1 and CDR2 are MNHEY and SMNVEV (reference sequence). The V end lost 3 bases, the J end lost 2 bases, and 11 bases lay between the germline ends. The CDR3 DNA follows: TGTGCCAGCAGTTTTGCAGACACAACCTACGAGCAGTACTTC. It encodes CASSFADTTYEQYF.

The V and J genes are TRBV5-1 and TRBJ1-1; TRBD1 agrees at 7 bases. With V trimmed by 0 bases and J by 6 bases, 5 bases remained unmatched. Germline-derived CDR1 and CDR2 are SGHRS and YFSETQ. The length of the CDR3 is 14 residues. Here the CDR3 reads CASSLGPGGAEAFF. In DNA, the CDR3 is TGCGCCAGCAGCTTGGGGCCAGGGGGTGCTGAAGCTTTCTTT.

The chain couples TRBV28 to TRBJ2-2; 13 bases align to TRBD2. Germline V gives CDR1 MDHEN, CDR2 SYDVKM. V shed 4 bases and J 7 bases; nucleotides not matched to a gene: 9. The CDR3 is made up of 17 amino acids. CDR3 loop: CASSSPGLAGKSGELFF. CDR3 in DNA: TGTGCCAGCAGTTCACCGGGACTAGCGGGGAAGAGCGGGGAGCTGTTTTTT.

The chain combines TRBV5-1 with TRBJ1-4, with TRBD1 matching 8 bases. CDR3 size: 14 residues. The trim removed 0 bases at V and 8 bases at J, leaving 3 bases unmatched. Germline V CDR1 and CDR2: SGHRS, YFSETQ. CDR3 nucleotide sequence: TGCGCCAGCAGCTTGGGGACAGGGAAAGAAAAACTGTTTTTT. Its protein is CASSLGTGKEKLFF.

V and J are TRBV27 and TRBJ2-5; TRBD2 is a possible D gene (6 bases). V gave up 7 bases and J gave up 4 bases, with 13 bases separating them. The germline V gene has CDR1 MNHEY and CDR2 SMNVEV (reference sequence). The CDR3 consists of 13 residues. The CDR3 DNA reads TGTGCCAGCAAGCGGGTAGGGGCAGAGACCCAGTACTTC. It specifies CASKRVGAETQYF.

The chain is built from TRBV11-2 and TRBJ2-1; maybe TRBD2 (7 bases). The germline V gene encodes CDR1 SGHAT and CDR2 FQNNGV. There are 17 residues in the CDR3. The germline V and J ends were trimmed by 5 bases and 2 bases, with 19 bases remaining between them. For the CDR3, the DNA is TGTGCCAGCAGCCCCTACCCGGGGGGCCCGCCCTACAATGAGCAGTTCTTC. Its protein is CASSPYPGGPPYNEQFF. The whole variable domain, filled in from reference TRBV11-2 and TRBJ2-1, reads EAGVAQSPRYKIIEKRQSVAFWCNPISGHATLYWYQQILGQGPKLLIQFQNNGVVDDSQLPKDRFSAERLKGVDSTLKIQPAKLEDSAVYLCASSPYPGGPPYNEQFFGPGTRLTVL.

The rearrangement joins TRBV5-4 to TRBJ1-4; 8 bases agree with TRBD1. The CDR3 runs to 17 residues. Germline V gives CDR1 SGHNT, CDR2 YYREEE (reference sequence). With V trimmed by 4 bases and J by 0 bases, 8 bases remained unmatched. This CDR3 reads CASSTDRAVATNEKLFF. CDR3 bases: TGTGCCAGCAGCACGGACAGGGCGGTCGCAACTAATGAAAAACTGTTTTTT.

The chain has TRBV27 and TRBJ1-2, with 10 bases fitting TRBD1. The V segment lost 5 bases and the J segment 0 bases; nucleotides outside the gene matches: 9. The CDR3 length is 17 residues. Germline values: CDR1 MNHEY, CDR2 SMNVEV (reference sequence). The CDR3 spells CASSSLGQGFANYGYTF. The CDR3 region has the DNA TGTGCCAGCAGTAGCTTGGGACAGGGGTTCGCTAACTATGGCTACACCTTC.

This clone has a handful of counts. The rearrangement joins TRBV18 to TRBJ1-5; D perhaps matches TRBD1 (5 bases). Trimming took 1 base from V and 3 from J, leaving 7 bases between them. CDR1 is KGHSH and CDR2 is LQKENI in the germline V gene. The CDR3 is made up of 14 amino acids. This CDR3 reads CASSPRQHNQPQHF. CDR3 coding DNA: TGTGCCAGCTCACCACGACAGCACAATCAGCCCCAGCATTTT.

The chain carries TRBV19 and TRBJ2-7, with 11 bases aligning to TRBD2. The CDR3 totals 14 residues. Germline CDR1 reads LNHDA; CDR2 reads SQIVND (reference sequence). After removal of 4 bases from V and 7 bases from J, the junction contained 6 bases not matched to a gene. CDR3 coding DNA: TGTGCCAGTAGTACACTAGCGGGAGTAGGAGAGCAGTACTTC. Protein product: CASSTLAGVGEQYF.

The chain combines TRBV10-2 with TRBJ2-2, with D hard to call. Trimming took 6 bases from V and 2 from J, leaving 4 bases between them. Germline CDR1 and CDR2: WSHSY and SAAADI. The length of the CDR3 is 12 residues. The CDR3 nucleotides read TGCGCCAGCAGCCTAAACACCGGGGAGCTGTTTTTT. Encoded protein: CASSLNTGELFF.